The 29 T cell receptor beta chains below were found in one sample sequenced in a study of cytomegalovirus exposure and HLA in healthy donors. Primers: 60 Vbeta forward and 13 Jbeta reverse. Sequenced by immunoSEQ multiplex PCR; TCRdb stores in-frame clones only, minus some. The sample holds more than 200,000 clones, over 75% seen once. The sample was PBMCs. The receptors derive from a man between 18 and 35 years old in good health and CMV-seronegative.

This chain uses TRBV12-5 with TRBJ1-5; unclear D gene. CDR3 size: 18 residues. Germline V CDR1 and CDR2: LGHNT, FRNRAP. V shed 5 bases and J shed 0 bases, with 20 bases lying between them. CDR3 nucleotide sequence: TGTGCTAGTGGTCCGAATGTGGCGGGTCATAATAGCAATCAGCCCCAGCATTTT. This translates into CASGPNVAGHNSNQPQHF.

The CDR3 here is CASSPTQLGTQYF. CDR3 nucleotides: TGTGCCAGCAGCCCCACACAGTTGGGGACCCAGTACTTC. The chain carries TRBV7-6 and TRBJ2-5; no definite D call. The CDR3 contains 13 residues. Trimming shortened V by 5 bases and J by 7 bases, and 14 bases separated the two germline ends. Per the germline V gene, CDR1 is SGHVS and CDR2 is FNYEAQ.

The chain couples TRBV25-1 to TRBJ1-2; TRBD1 is a possible D gene (5 bases). Trimming pared 2 bases from V and 6 bases from J, leaving 13 bases between. In germline, CDR1 is MGHDK, CDR2 SYGVNS. There are 14 residues in the CDR3. The CDR3 sequence is CASSEPAWGDGYTF. The CDR3 bases are TGTGCCAGCAGTGAACCCGCCTGGGGCGATGGCTACACCTTC.

This clone was observed a handful of times. The V call is TRBV19, the J call TRBJ2-2; unclear D gene. CDR1 LNHDA and CDR2 SQIVND come from the germline V gene (reference sequence). Deletions cut 7 bases from V and 0 bases from J, with 12 bases between. The CDR3 has 15 residues. The DNA of the CDR3 is TGTGCCAGTAAGAACCCAGGATCGAACACCGGGGAGCTGTTTTTT. Translation: CASKNPGSNTGELFF.

As DNA, the CDR3 is TGTGCCAGCAGCTTATTGAAGGGAGGCACAGATACGCAGTATTTT. Translating gives CASSLLKGGTDTQYF. The chain links TRBV11-1 to TRBJ2-3; maybe TRBD2 (5 bases). CDR3 length: 15 amino acids. Trimming took off 2 bases at V and 1 base at J, with 10 bases between the two ends. Germline CDR1 and CDR2: SGHAT and FQDESV (reference sequence).

This clone was detected only once. V is TRBV7-6 and J is TRBJ2-5; D is uncertain. The J call is doubtful: the DNA matches TRBJ2-7 better. The CDR3 runs 14 residues. The germline gives CDR1 SGHVS, CDR2 FNYEAQ. The CDR3 here is CASSSPPRSYEQYF. CDR3 DNA sequence: TGTGCCAGCAGCTCCCCCCCGAGGTCCTACGAGCAGTACTTC.

This clone is a singleton in its sample. This sequence joins TRBV6-1 and TRBJ1-5; perhaps TRBD1 as D (6 bases). Trimming shortened V by 3 bases and J by 5 bases, and 8 bases separated the two germline ends. The CDR3 has 13 amino acids. CDR1 and CDR2 (germline): MNHNS, SASEGT. The CDR3 loop reads CASSENRDQPQHF. DNA of the CDR3: TGTGCCAGCAGTGAGAACAGGGATCAGCCCCAGCATTTT.

This clone was picked up one time. This chain uses TRBV28 with TRBJ1-5, with a possible D match to TRBD1 (6 bases). V was trimmed by 3 bases and J by 4 bases, leaving 16 bases between them. Germline V gene lookup returns CDR1 MDHEN and CDR2 SYDVKM. CDR3 size: 16 residues. CDR3 residues: CASSFGQGSLNQPQHF. CDR3 coding DNA: TGTGCCAGCAGTTTCGGGCAGGGGTCTCTAAATCAGCCCCAGCATTTT.

The table lists this clone with a count of one. The rearrangement uses TRBV28 and TRBJ1-3; no clear D. The CDR3 is 14 amino acids. The germline V and J ends were trimmed by 2 bases and 5 bases, with 10 bases remaining between them. Germline V gene lookup returns CDR1 MDHEN and CDR2 SYDVKM. The DNA of the CDR3 is TGTGCCAGCAGTTTAACTCAGGATAGAAACACCATATATTTT. It yields the protein CASSLTQDRNTIYF.

The rearrangement uses TRBV28 and TRBJ2-7; 11 bases are shared with TRBD2. The germline gives CDR1 MDHEN, CDR2 SYDVKM. This CDR3 contains 17 residues. After removal of 3 bases from V and 3 bases from J, the junction contained 10 bases not matched to a gene. CDR3 nucleotide sequence: TGTGCCAGCAGTTTGGTAATCCGACTAGCGGGGCACTACGAGCAGTACTTC. Its translation is CASSLVIRLAGHYEQYF.

J is TRBJ1-1 and V is TRBV10-3, with TRBD1 as a possible D gene (5 bases). The V end was cut by 6 bases, the J end by 1 base, with 6 bases between. The CDR3 runs 12 residues. From germline, CDR1 is ENHRY and CDR2 SYGVKD. CDR3 nucleotide sequence: TGTGCCATCAGAACAGGGAACACTGAAGCTTTCTTT. Protein: CAIRTGNTEAFF.

V gene TRBV13 combines with J gene TRBJ2-7, with a tentative D call TRBD1 (8 bases). With 6 bases removed from V and 2 bases from J, the gap between germline ends came to 17 bases. The CDR3 has 15 residues. Germline V CDR1 and CDR2: PRHDT, FYEKMQ (reference sequence). The CDR3 loop is CASSDRTGTTYEQYF. CDR3 coding DNA: TGTGCCAGCAGTGATCGGACAGGGACTACCTACGAGCAGTACTTC.

J is TRBJ2-3 and V is TRBV6-1; possibly TRBD2 for D (5 bases). CDR3 length: 13 residues. V was pared by 8 bases and J by 2 bases, with 11 bases between. Germline-derived CDR1 and CDR2 are MNHNS and SASEGT. In DNA, the CDR3 is TGTGCCAGCGAACCGGGGAACACAGATACGCAGTATTTT. Protein product: CASEPGNTDTQYF.

V usage is TRBV10-3 and J usage is TRBJ2-3; 8 bases align to TRBD2. This CDR3 has 16 residues. CDR1 is ENHRY, CDR2 SYGVKD, per germline. J lost 3 bases, V lost 3 bases, and 8 bases had no gene match. The CDR3 DNA sequence: TGTGCCATCAGTGACATCCCGGGAGGGCCAACAGATACGCAGTATTTT. Its translation: CAISDIPGGPTDTQYF.

V and J are TRBV4-3 and TRBJ2-7; no clear D gene. The V and J ends lost 1 base and 2 bases respectively, with 15 bases between them. The CDR3 length is 16 residues. Germline loops: CDR1 LGHNA, CDR2 YSLEER. CDR3 residues: CASSQGGRDPTYEQYF. The DNA for the CDR3 is TGCGCCAGCAGCCAAGGAGGAAGAGACCCTACCTACGAGCAGTACTTC.

The rearrangement links TRBV7-9 to TRBJ2-6; no firm D call. The CDR3 length is 14 residues. Trimming removed 6 bases from V and 1 base from J, with 7 bases in between. Germline V CDR1 and CDR2: SEHNR, FQNEAQ (reference sequence). This CDR3 reads CASSSRSGANVLTF. In nucleotides, the CDR3 is TGTGCCAGCAGTTCTAGATCTGGGGCCAACGTCCTGACTTTC. Combining the CDR3 with reference TRBV7-9 and TRBJ2-6 gives the whole variable domain DTGVSQNPRHKITKRGQNVTFRCDPISEHNRLYWYRQTLGQGPEFLTYFQNEAQLEKSRLLSDRFSAERPKGSFSTLEIQRTEQGDSAMYLCASSSRSGANVLTFGAGSRLTVL.

This clone was observed a handful of times. The chain carries TRBV7-2 and TRBJ2-2; D is unresolved. CDR1 is SGHTA, CDR2 FQGNSA, per germline. V was clipped by 3 bases and J by 7 bases, with 12 bases between them. The CDR3 loop spans 14 amino acids. The CDR3 DNA reads TGTGCCAGCAGCTTCAAGCCCTCCCTCGGGGAGCTGTTTTTT. Protein: CASSFKPSLGELFF. Looking up the rest from reference TRBV7-2 and TRBJ2-2 gives the full variable domain: GAGVSQSPSNKVTEKGKDVELRCDPISGHTALYWYRQSLGQGLEFLIYFQGNSAPDKSGLPSDRFSAERTGGSVSTLTIQRTQQEDSAVYLCASSFKPSLGELFFGEGSRLTVL.

V and J are TRBV6-1 and TRBJ2-7, with 10 bases identical to TRBD1. This CDR3 is 14 amino acids long. CDR1 and CDR2 (germline): MNHNS, SASEGT. V shed 3 bases and J 3 bases; nucleotides not matched to a gene: 2. The CDR3, as DNA: TGTGCCAGCAGTGACCGGGACAGGGGCTACGAGCAGTACTTC. Its protein product is CASSDRDRGYEQYF.

The rearrangement uses TRBV5-1 and TRBJ2-7; D might be TRBD1 (6 bases). This CDR3 is 13 amino acids long. CDR1 and CDR2 (germline): SGHRS, YFSETQ. V lost 7 bases, J lost 2 bases, and 13 bases lay in between. The CDR3 DNA sequence: TGCGCCAGCGGCCGGGACACCGCCTACGAGCAGTACTTC. It translates to CASGRDTAYEQYF.

CDR3 coding DNA: TGTGCCAGCAGCTCGGATAGATGGGGCACATACAATGAGCAGTTCTTC. It yields the protein CASSSDRWGTYNEQFF. This sequence joins TRBV7-2 and TRBJ2-1; possibly TRBD1 for D (5 bases). V was trimmed by 4 bases and J by 4 bases, leaving 17 bases between them. Germline V CDR1 and CDR2: SGHTA, FQGNSA. The CDR3 is 16 residues long. Drawing the rest from reference TRBV7-2 and TRBJ2-1, the complete variable domain is GAGVSQSPSNKVTEKGKDVELRCDPISGHTALYWYRQSLGQGLEFLIYFQGNSAPDKSGLPSDRFSAERTGGSVSTLTIQRTQQEDSAVYLCASSSDRWGTYNEQFFGPGTRLTVL.

The chain joins TRBV7-2 to TRBJ2-2, with D perhaps matching TRBD2 (5 bases). Per germline, CDR1 SGHTA and CDR2 FQGNSA. The ends were cut back, 4 bases at V and 3 bases at J, with 15 bases in the middle. The CDR3 covers 16 residues. The CDR3 here is CASSSSLSRDTGELFF. The CDR3 bases are TGTGCCAGCAGCTCTAGCCTTTCGCGTGACACCGGGGAGCTGTTTTTT.

The chain uses TRBV28 and TRBJ1-2; D is perhaps TRBD1 (5 bases). Trimming pared 9 bases from V and 5 bases from J, leaving 13 bases between. CDR1 is MDHEN and CDR2 is SYDVKM in the germline V gene. The CDR3 runs 12 residues. CDR3 residues: CASMGPGYGYTF. The CDR3 region has the DNA TGTGCCAGTATGGGTCCAGGGTATGGCTACACCTTC.

The chain is built from TRBV10-3 and TRBJ2-7, with D possibly TRBD2 on 6 matching bases. Germline V CDR1 and CDR2: ENHRY, SYGVKD. The CDR3 totals 12 residues. Trimming cost V 2 bases and J 8 bases, with 10 bases left between them. Written as DNA, the CDR3 is TGTGCCATCAGTGAGGACCGGGAGAAGCAGTACTTC. It encodes CAISEDREKQYF.

The CDR3 loop is CASSLLAGGPVEQYF. CDR3 sequence (DNA): TGTGCCAGCAGTCTACTAGCGGGGGGGCCTGTAGAGCAGTACTTC. The V and J genes are TRBV27 and TRBJ2-7; 13 positions match TRBD2. The CDR3 runs to 15 residues. The J segment lost 7 bases and the V segment lost 5 bases, leaving 8 bases of the junction unmatched. Germline loops: CDR1 MNHEY, CDR2 SMNVEV (reference sequence).

The chain links TRBV11-3 to TRBJ1-1; TRBD1 agrees at 9 bases. Per germline, CDR1 SGHNT and CDR2 YENEEA. V lost 5 bases and J lost 0; bases outside the gene matches: 10. CDR3 length: 17 amino acids. CDR3 residues: CASSPGTGLAMNTEAFF. CDR3 nucleotides: TGTGCCAGCAGCCCCGGGACAGGGCTCGCCATGAACACTGAAGCTTTCTTT.

The V gene is TRBV5-6, the J gene TRBJ2-7; 11 bases are a match to TRBD1. V lost 4 bases to trimming and J lost 2 bases; unmatched junction nucleotides: 8. Germline V CDR1 and CDR2: SGHDT, YYEEEE. CDR3 length equals 16 residues. The DNA of the CDR3 is TGTGCCAGCAGCCCACCCCGGGACAGGGGGACCTACGAGCAGTACTTC. This translates into CASSPPRDRGTYEQYF.

The chain employs TRBV27 and TRBJ1-5, with D maybe TRBD1 (6 bases). The V gene lost 0 bases and the J gene lost 6 bases, with 12 bases spanning the gap. CDR3 length: 15 residues. CDR1 and CDR2 (germline): MNHEY, SMNVEV (reference sequence). The CDR3 region has the DNA TGTGCCAGCAGTTTATCGGGGGGGCCGGGTCAGCCCCAGCATTTT. This translates into CASSLSGGPGQPQHF.

The CDR3 sequence is CASSAAGAPSFPPPNTQYF. CDR3 nucleotides: TGTGCCAGCAGCGCCGCAGGCGCCCCGTCATTTCCCCCCCCAAATACGCAGTATTTT. The chain couples TRBV9 to TRBJ2-3; D not resolved. The V gene lost 3 bases and the J gene lost 7 bases, with 30 bases spanning the gap. The CDR3 contains 19 residues. Germline V CDR1 and CDR2: SGDLS, YYNGEE.

The chain has TRBV30 and TRBJ1-4; tentatively, D is TRBD1 (5 bases). The CDR3 spans 14 residues. Germline V gives CDR1 GTSNPN, CDR2 SVGIG (reference sequence). Trimming removed 4 bases at V and 0 bases at J, with 9 bases between. CDR3 coding DNA: TGTGCCTGGAATCGGGGGACAACTAATGAAAAACTGTTTTTT. It specifies CAWNRGTTNEKLFF.